The clone carrying this T cell receptor (beta chain) showed up just a few times. Its specificity is not known. RNA transcripts served as the template for amplifying TCR beta CDR3 regions. HTBI primers were employed in a first-round RT-PCR of the TCR CDR3. TCRdb re-called the multiplex PCR reads with MiXCR, one entry per CDR3 protein. The sample includes around 570,000 distinct CDR3 sequences, nearly 20% of them seen just once. This sample stems from a study of T cells in Graves' hyperthyroidism and ophthalmopathy. Study conclusions and caveats: Ophthalmopathy could be told apart from stable hyperthyroidism with a 13 V-J model. Progression to ophthalmopathy was predicted a median of roughly 6.5 months early. Also found in blood were most expanded thyroid clonotypes above 0.001.

Sequencing was performed on blood. This receptor was identified in a man aged 40-49 years with Graves' ophthalmopathy.

The CDR3 nucleotides are TGTGCCTGGAGAAGAGACCGCCAGTACTTC. Translating gives CAWRRDRQYF. The chain joins TRBV30 to TRBJ2-5; D gene ambiguous. This CDR3 is built from 10 residues. In germline, CDR1 is GTSNPN, CDR2 SVGIG (reference sequence). Trimming stripped 3 bases from V and 10 bases from J, with 9 bases between.